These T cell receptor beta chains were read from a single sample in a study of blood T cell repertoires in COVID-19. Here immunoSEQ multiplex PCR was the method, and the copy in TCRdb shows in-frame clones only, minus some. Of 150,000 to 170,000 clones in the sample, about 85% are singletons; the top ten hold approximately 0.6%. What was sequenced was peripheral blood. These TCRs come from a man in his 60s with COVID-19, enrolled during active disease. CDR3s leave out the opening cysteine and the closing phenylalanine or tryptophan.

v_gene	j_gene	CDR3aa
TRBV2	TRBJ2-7	ASSLDRGGYEQY
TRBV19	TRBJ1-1	ASSTGQGGAF
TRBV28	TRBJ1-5	ASSPRGWDQPQH
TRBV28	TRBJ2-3	ASSARRTAITDTQY
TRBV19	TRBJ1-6	ASSRGDRGNNSPLH
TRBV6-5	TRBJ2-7	ASSTGTGIYEQY
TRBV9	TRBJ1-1	ASSDRDRGNTEAF
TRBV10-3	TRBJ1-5	AISLTDNQPQH
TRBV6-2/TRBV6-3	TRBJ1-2	ASSTTGTGTDNYGYT
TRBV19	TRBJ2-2	ASSTAGRGAITGELF
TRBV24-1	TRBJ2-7	ATSAGRSPYEQY
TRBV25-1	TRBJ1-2	ASSESGTRSYGYT
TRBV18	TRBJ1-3	ASSPTPEGAGNTIY
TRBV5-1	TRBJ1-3	ASSLGVGYSGNTIY
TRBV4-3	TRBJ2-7	ASSPFGQGANEQY
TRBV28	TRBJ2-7	ASSSTSGPIYEQY